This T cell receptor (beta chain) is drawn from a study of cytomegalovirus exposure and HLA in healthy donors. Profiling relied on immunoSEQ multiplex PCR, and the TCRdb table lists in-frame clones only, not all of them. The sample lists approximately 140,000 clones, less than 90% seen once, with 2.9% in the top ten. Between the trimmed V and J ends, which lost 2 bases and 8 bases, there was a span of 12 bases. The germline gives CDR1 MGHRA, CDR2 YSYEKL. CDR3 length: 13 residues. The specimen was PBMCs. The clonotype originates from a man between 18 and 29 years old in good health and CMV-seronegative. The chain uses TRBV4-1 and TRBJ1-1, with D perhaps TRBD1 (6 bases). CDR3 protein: CASSQWDNSEAFF. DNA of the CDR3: TGCGCCAGCAGCCAATGGGACAACTCGGAAGCTTTCTTT.